This T cell receptor (beta chain) is from a study of human T cells and chemical hapten exposure. Study as a whole: Small discrepancies in pooled library volume mainly accounted for the varying TCR yields per sample.

For the library, individual cDNA molecules each received unique molecular identifiers. Per the original methods: Between 23,224 and 690,600 TCRs appeared in each sample, and the median stood at about 93,000. TCRdb re-called the RACE reads with MiXCR, one entry per CDR3 protein. The V and J calls and clone size come from TCRdb's table, not from the authors' own analysis. The sample contains 45,000 or so distinct CDR3 sequences, almost 4.5% of which appear only once. Regarding time point: healthy volunteer bleed at 2 weeks. Extraction of total RNA was performed on unfractionated whole blood. This clonotype was counted ten times or more. What it binds is unknown. Study-level results: DPC sensitization produced no change in TCRs with frequency above 1 in 1000.

CDR1 is MDHEN and CDR2 is SYDVKM in the germline V gene. The germline V and J ends were trimmed by 8 bases and 10 bases, with 17 bases remaining between them. This CDR3 spans 12 amino acids. Input material: whole blood. V gene TRBV28 combines with J gene TRBJ1-1; TRBD1 might be the D (6 bases). The receptor's source is a human donor in good health. Some clones in this sample may be carry-over from other donors' samples. DNA for the CDR3: TGTGCCAGCCAAGATACAGGGAGAAGAGCTTTCTTT. Its translation is CASQDTGRRAFF.